The 21 T cell receptor beta chains given below trace back to one sample, sequenced in a study of cytomegalovirus exposure and HLA in healthy donors. The PCR was carried out with 60 Vbeta primers and 13 Jbeta primers. TCRdb's copy holds only in-frame clones and misses some; the assay was immunoSEQ multiplex PCR. This table holds approximately 140,000 clones, about 74% found once. Sequenced: PBMCs. The source of these receptors is a woman in her 50s in good health and CMV-seronegative.

This chain connects TRBV6-4 to TRBJ2-7; 10 positions agree with TRBD2. Germline CDR1 and CDR2: MRHNA and SNTAGT. V shed 10 bases, J shed 0 bases, and the junction held 12 bases outside the gene matches. The CDR3 extends over 16 amino acids. CDR3 region: CAISLAGDRSSYEQYF. CDR3 coding DNA: TGTGCCATCTCTCTAGCGGGGGACCGAAGCTCCTACGAGCAGTACTTC.

The J gene is TRBJ2-2, the V gene TRBV6-6, with 8 nucleotides matching TRBD2. V lost 2 bases to trimming and J lost 3 bases; unmatched junction nucleotides: 2. CDR1 and CDR2 from the germline V gene are MNHNY and SVGAGI (reference sequence). The CDR3 is 15 amino acids. The CDR3 DNA reads TGTGCCAGCAGTTACCCGGGGGGGGACACCGGGGAGCTGTTTTTT. Translation: CASSYPGGDTGELFF.

This chain uses TRBV7-9 with TRBJ1-3, with no clear D. Germline V gives CDR1 SEHNR, CDR2 FQNEAQ (reference sequence). The CDR3 runs 13 residues. V lost 0 bases to trimming and J lost 4 bases, with 4 bases between them. The CDR3: CASSLARGNTIYF. CDR3 coding DNA: TGTGCCAGCAGCTTAGCCAGGGGAAACACCATATATTTT.

This clone was observed a handful of times. This chain uses TRBV13 with TRBJ1-3; D not resolved. Trimming removed 2 bases from V and 0 bases from J, with 5 bases in between. This CDR3 has 14 residues. From germline, CDR1 is PRHDT and CDR2 FYEKMQ (reference sequence). This CDR3 is CASSLFNSGNTIYF. DNA of the CDR3: TGTGCCAGCAGCTTATTTAACTCTGGAAACACCATATATTTT.

The CDR3 reads CASSLRTGAYTEAFF. The CDR3 DNA reads TGTGCCAGCAGCCTGCGAACAGGGGCTTACACTGAAGCTTTCTTT. This chain connects TRBV5-8 to TRBJ1-1; TRBD1 aligns across 7 bases. CDR1 and CDR2 from the germline V gene are SGHTS and YDEGEE. This CDR3 comprises 15 residues. Unmatched junction bases numbered 9, after V lost 4 bases and J lost 3 bases.

The genes are TRBV5-4 and TRBJ2-2; 9 positions match TRBD1. Trimming at V came to 4 bases and at J to 3 bases, leaving 4 bases not matched to a gene. The CDR3 loop spans 15 amino acids. Looked up from germline, CDR1 is SGHNT and CDR2 is YYREEE (reference sequence). The CDR3: CASSRDRVDTGELFF. The CDR3 DNA is TGTGCCAGCAGCAGGGACAGGGTCGACACCGGGGAGCTGTTTTTT.

This clone was observed a single time. V gene TRBV5-1 combines with J gene TRBJ1-2; D might be TRBD1 (5 bases). Per the germline V gene, CDR1 is SGHRS and CDR2 is YFSETQ. Trimming removed 3 bases at V and 4 bases at J, with 13 bases between. The length of the CDR3 is 14 residues. CDR3 nucleotides: TGCGCCAGCAGCTCACAGGAACCCCCCTATGGCTACACCTTC. Translated, it gives CASSSQEPPYGYTF.

The CDR3: CASSQTRGGVRETQYF. For the CDR3, the DNA is TGTGCCAGCAGCCAAACTCGCGGCGGGGTCAGGGAGACCCAGTACTTC. The chain uses TRBV16 and TRBJ2-5, with a weak D call TRBD2 (6 bases). There are 16 residues in the CDR3. V gave up 2 bases and J gave up 5 bases, with 18 bases separating them. Germline V gene sequence: CDR1 KGHSY, CDR2 FQNENV.

This clone was seen a single time. The V call is TRBV7-8, the J call TRBJ2-1; 12 bases line up with TRBD2. CDR3 length: 16 residues. V shed 1 base, J shed 4 bases, and the junction held 2 bases outside the gene matches. CDR1 is SGHVS, CDR2 FQNEAQ, per germline. The DNA for the CDR3 is TGTGCCAGCAGCTTAGGGACTAGCGGGGCTTACAATGAGCAGTTCTTC. Amino acid sequence: CASSLGTSGAYNEQFF.

The rearrangement links TRBV5-1 to TRBJ2-2; TRBD2 agrees at 7 bases. Germline V gives CDR1 SGHRS, CDR2 YFSETQ. The CDR3 is 16 amino acids. The ends lost 2 bases at V and 0 bases at J; junction bases unmatched: 4. CDR3 in DNA: TGCGCCAGCAGCTTCGTCCGGGGGGCGAACACCGGGGAGCTGTTTTTT. Translation gives CASSFVRGANTGELFF.

The chain carries TRBV7-9 and TRBJ2-2; D uncertain. Germline V gene sequence: CDR1 SEHNR, CDR2 FQNEAQ (reference sequence). This CDR3 has 15 residues. V was trimmed by 11 bases and J by 0 bases, leaving 16 bases between them. The CDR3 nucleotides read TGTGCCGGAGTGGTTTTATCTACGAACACCGGGGAGCTGTTTTTT. Translated: CAGVVLSTNTGELFF.

The chain employs TRBV7-2 and TRBJ2-2, with 14 bases lining up with TRBD2. Trimming removed 5 bases from V and 5 bases from J; junction bases left unmatched: 4. Per germline, CDR1 SGHTA and CDR2 FQGNSA. The CDR3 sequence is 16 residues long. The CDR3 sequence is CASSLGLAGGTGELFF. The CDR3, as DNA: TGTGCCAGCAGCCTAGGACTAGCGGGGGGTACCGGGGAGCTGTTTTTT.

This clone has only a few counts. V and J are TRBV5-1 and TRBJ1-4; D gene ambiguous. Between the trimmed V and J ends, which lost 1 base and 7 bases, there was a span of 14 bases. The CDR3 runs to 15 residues. The germline V gene encodes CDR1 SGHRS and CDR2 YFSETQ. DNA of the CDR3: TGCGCCAGCAGCTTGCGGCCCCTTAGCGTTGAAAAACTGTTTTTT. It translates to CASSLRPLSVEKLFF.

The chain couples TRBV29-1 to TRBJ1-5, with 8 bases that match TRBD1. The CDR3 loop spans 13 amino acids. After removal of 4 bases from V and 5 bases from J, the junction contained 4 bases not matched to a gene. Germline V gene lookup returns CDR1 SQVTM and CDR2 ANQGSEA. The CDR3 bases are TGCAGCGTTGTCGGACAGGGCGATCAGCCCCAGCATTTT. It codes for CSVVGQGDQPQHF. The full variable domain, with the rest looked up from reference TRBV29-1 and TRBJ1-5, is SAVISQKPSRDICQRGTSLTIQCQVDSQVTMMFWYRQQPGQSLTLIATANQGSEATYESGFVIDKFPISRPNLTFSTLTVSNMSPEDSSIYLCSVVGQGDQPQHFGDGTRLSIL.

This clone has only a few counts. V gene TRBV10-3 combines with J gene TRBJ2-4; the match to TRBD1 covers 8 bases. This CDR3 contains 17 residues. The trim removed 0 bases at V and 0 bases at J, leaving 4 bases unmatched. Germline CDR1 is ENHRY and CDR2 is SYGVKD. CDR3 protein: CAISESSGQGAKNIQYF. The CDR3, as DNA: TGTGCCATCAGTGAGTCCAGTGGACAGGGAGCCAAAAACATTCAGTACTTC.

The CDR3 sequence is CASIMQQGTGELFF. CDR3 in DNA: TGTGCCAGTATCATGCAACAGGGGACCGGGGAGCTGTTTTTT. The rearrangement links TRBV19 to TRBJ2-2; 7 nucleotides line up with TRBD1. With V trimmed by 7 bases and J by 5 bases, 7 bases remained unmatched. Germline lookup yields CDR1 LNHDA and CDR2 SQIVND (reference sequence). The CDR3 runs to 14 residues.

This rearrangement joins TRBV4-2 to TRBJ2-3; a weak D match, TRBD2 (7 bases). Germline CDR1 is LGHNA and CDR2 is YNFKEQ. This CDR3 is 16 amino acids long. Trimming shortened V by 0 bases and J by 1 base, and 11 bases separated the two germline ends. The chain's CDR3 is CASSQDRGGGTDTQYF. Here the CDR3 DNA reads TGTGCCAGCAGCCAAGATAGAGGGGGGGGCACAGATACGCAGTATTTT.

The J gene is TRBJ2-5, the V gene TRBV27, with TRBD2 matching over 7 bases. V was clipped by 5 bases and J by 5 bases; unmatched bases: 5. Germline CDR1 and CDR2: MNHEY and SMNVEV (reference sequence). CDR3 length: 13 amino acids. CDR3 region: CASSSGIGETQYF. DNA of the CDR3: TGTGCCAGCAGTAGCGGGATAGGGGAGACCCAGTACTTC.

The chain carries TRBV25-1 and TRBJ1-6; 7 nucleotides line up with TRBD1. The J segment lost 8 bases and the V segment lost 10 bases, leaving 11 bases of the junction unmatched. Germline V lookup: CDR1 MGHDK, CDR2 SYGVNS. This CDR3 is built from 14 residues. The CDR3 here is CATAQTGRHSPLHF. As DNA, the CDR3 is TGTGCCACCGCCCAGACAGGGCGTCATTCACCCCTCCACTTT.

This clone was counted a few times. This rearrangement joins TRBV2 to TRBJ2-3; D is undetermined. The V gene's germline CDR1 is SNHLY and CDR2 FYNNEI. Trimming stripped 1 base from V and 3 bases from J, with 8 bases between. CDR3 length: 14 residues. The CDR3 sequence: CASSEGRSTDTQYF. The CDR3 DNA sequence: TGTGCCAGCAGTGAAGGTAGATCGACAGATACGCAGTATTTT.

The V call is TRBV7-6, the J call TRBJ2-2; D is ambiguous. This CDR3 is 13 amino acids long. The V and J ends lost 0 bases and 6 bases respectively, with 5 bases between them. Germline V CDR1 and CDR2: SGHVS, FNYEAQ. CDR3 in DNA: TGTGCCAGCAGCTTAGCTAGCCCCGGGGAGCTGTTTTTT. Its protein is CASSLASPGELFF.